The 27 T cell receptor beta chains below all came from one sample that was sequenced in a study of cytomegalovirus exposure and HLA in healthy donors. The study ran its PCR with 60 Vbeta and 13 Jbeta primers. Sequencing used immunoSEQ multiplex PCR; TCRdb keeps in-frame clones, though not all of them. This table holds 150,000 to 200,000 clones, approximately 80% found once. Sample: PBMCs. The receptor set was obtained from a woman in her forties in good health and CMV-seronegative.

The V and J genes are TRBV19 and TRBJ1-5; D call uncertain. Germline V gene sequence: CDR1 LNHDA, CDR2 SQIVND (reference sequence). V lost 1 base, J lost 3 bases, and 10 bases lay in between. The CDR3 is 15 residues long. CDR3 protein: CASSIGGPANQPQHF. The CDR3 coding sequence is TGTGCCAGTAGTATAGGAGGGCCAGCCAATCAGCCCCAGCATTTT.

This clone showed up just a few times. This chain links TRBV14 with TRBJ1-6; 7 bases fit TRBD1. The junction had 9 bases not matched to a gene; V was cut back by 4 bases and J by 15 bases. CDR1 is SGHDN and CDR2 is FVKESK in the germline V gene. The CDR3 is 13 amino acids. The CDR3 DNA is TGTGCCAGCAGCCTTCGACAGGGTTTGAGCCTCCACTTT. This codes for CASSLRQGLSLHF.

The gene calls are TRBV5-6 and TRBJ2-7, with TRBD1 matching 7 bases. This CDR3 contains 13 residues. Trimming took 5 bases from V and 1 from J; bases not matched to a gene: 3. CDR1 SGHDT and CDR2 YYEEEE come from the germline V gene. DNA of the CDR3: TGTGCCAGCAGACTGGGACAGTCCTACGAGCAGTACTTC. It encodes CASRLGQSYEQYF. Full variable domain (outside the CDR3, taken from reference TRBV5-6 and TRBJ2-7): DAGVTQSPTHLIKTRGQQVTLRCSPKSGHDTVSWYQQALGQGPQFIFQYYEEEERQRGNFPDRFSGHQFPNYSSELNVNALLLGDSALYLCASRLGQSYEQYFGPGTRLTVT.

The V gene is TRBV19, the J gene TRBJ2-7, with 7 bases lining up with TRBD1. The CDR3 runs to 14 residues. The V segment lost 3 bases and the J segment 3 bases; nucleotides outside the gene matches: 5. Germline CDR1 LNHDA, CDR2 SQIVND (reference sequence). The CDR3 coding sequence is TGTGCCAGTAGTATCCAGGACAGGAACTACGAGCAGTACTTC. It specifies CASSIQDRNYEQYF.

This clone was seen only a few times. The chain links TRBV5-5 to TRBJ1-1, with D possibly matching TRBD1 (5 bases). Trimming removed 5 bases from V and 2 bases from J, with 22 bases in between. The V gene's germline CDR1 is SGHKS and CDR2 YYEKEE (reference sequence). CDR3 length: 17 residues. The CDR3 DNA follows: TGTGCCAGCAGGCCCGGGGGTTTAAGGGGTATCAACACTGAAGCTTTCTTT. Its translation: CASRPGGLRGINTEAFF.

The V gene is TRBV2, the J gene TRBJ2-7, with 9 bases matching TRBD1. V lost 3 bases and J lost 2; bases outside the gene matches: 5. Germline CDR1 and CDR2: SNHLY and FYNNEI. The CDR3 contains 15 residues. CDR3 protein: CASSEEGQGPYEQYF. As DNA, the CDR3 is TGTGCCAGCAGTGAGGAGGGACAGGGTCCCTACGAGCAGTACTTC.

This chain links TRBV6-1 with TRBJ2-1; D is possibly TRBD2 (5 bases). The CDR3 is made up of 15 amino acids. Trimming cost V 6 bases and J 0 bases, with 12 bases left between them. Germline CDR1 is MNHNS and CDR2 is SASEGT. The CDR3 region is CASSADGLSYNEQFF. The CDR3 DNA sequence: TGTGCCAGCAGCGCGGACGGACTCTCCTACAATGAGCAGTTCTTC.

The rearrangement links TRBV7-2 to TRBJ2-7, with D tentatively TRBD2 (6 bases). Germline CDR1 is SGHTA and CDR2 is FQGNSA. The V end was cut by 5 bases, the J end by 2 bases, with 13 bases between. The CDR3 loop spans 14 amino acids. The CDR3, as DNA: TGTGCCAGCAGCACCTCGGGGGACCCCTACGAGCAGTACTTC. It yields the protein CASSTSGDPYEQYF.

The V call is TRBV5-1, the J call TRBJ2-5; possibly TRBD2 for D (7 bases). Per germline, CDR1 SGHRS and CDR2 YFSETQ. V was clipped by 4 bases and J by 1 base, with 17 bases between them. The CDR3 contains 16 residues. CDR3 region: CASSPGGGTTQETQYF. The DNA of the CDR3 is TGCGCCAGCAGCCCGGGGGGAGGGACAACCCAAGAGACCCAGTACTTC. The full variable domain, in which reference TRBV5-1 and TRBJ2-5 provide the parts outside the CDR3, is KAGVTQTPRYLIKTRGQQVTLSCSPISGHRSVSWYQQTPGQGLQFLFEYFSETQRNKGNFPGRFSGRQFSNSRSEMNVSTLELGDSALYLCASSPGGGTTQETQYFGPGTRLLVL.

The CDR3 DNA is TGCGCCAGCAGCCCCATTATTAGGCCTAGCGGTCCCTACGAGCAGTACTTC. As protein: CASSPIIRPSGPYEQYF. This chain connects TRBV5-1 to TRBJ2-7, with TRBD2 matching 7 bases. J lost 2 bases, V lost 4 bases, and 15 bases had no gene match. Germline CDR1 SGHRS, CDR2 YFSETQ. The CDR3 covers 17 residues.

The V gene is TRBV28, the J gene TRBJ1-5, with D maybe TRBD1 (5 bases). Germline lookup yields CDR1 MDHEN and CDR2 SYDVKM. Trimming shortened V by 5 bases and J by 0 bases, and 14 bases separated the two germline ends. This CDR3 comprises 16 residues. Here the CDR3 reads CASSPWTLYSNQPQHF. The CDR3 DNA is TGTGCCAGCAGTCCCTGGACACTCTATAGCAATCAGCCCCAGCATTTT. Supplemented by reference TRBV28 and TRBJ1-5, the full variable domain reads DVKVTQSSRYLVKRTGEKVFLECVQDMDHENMFWYRQDPGLGLRLIYFSYDVKMKEKGDIPEGYSVSREKKERFSLILESASTNQTSMYLCASSPWTLYSNQPQHFGDGTRLSIL.

In this sample, this clone turned up once. Other DNA sequences in this sample translate to the same CDR3. V gene TRBV2 combines with J gene TRBJ2-7, with 9 positions matching TRBD1. Trimming cost V 5 bases and J 7 bases; bases outside gene matches: 9. The V gene's germline CDR1 is SNHLY and CDR2 FYNNEI. The CDR3 has 14 amino acids. In DNA form, the CDR3 reads TGTGCCAGCAGTCCGGGACAGGGCCCGGGGGAGCAGTACTTC. Translating gives CASSPGQGPGEQYF.

In its sample, this clone was seen a few times. The rearrangement links TRBV28 to TRBJ2-7; 8 bases match TRBD1. The trim removed 6 bases at V and 3 bases at J, leaving 7 bases unmatched. The germline V gene has CDR1 MDHEN and CDR2 SYDVKM. The CDR3 runs to 14 residues. The CDR3 protein is CASSLPGQDYEQYF. The CDR3 nucleotides are TGTGCCAGCAGCCTACCGGGACAGGACTACGAGCAGTACTTC.

V usage is TRBV7-8 and J usage is TRBJ1-1, with D maybe TRBD1 (6 bases). The CDR3 runs 12 residues. Between the trimmed V and J ends, which lost 1 base and 10 bases, there was a span of 10 bases. CDR1 and CDR2 (germline): SGHVS, FQNEAQ. CDR3 loop: CASSLEGDGAFF. The CDR3 DNA follows: TGTGCCAGCAGCTTAGAGGGGGATGGAGCTTTCTTT.

The gene calls are TRBV28 and TRBJ1-4; 8 bases are a match to TRBD1. The germline gives CDR1 MDHEN, CDR2 SYDVKM. The length of the CDR3 is 16 residues. V was clipped by 4 bases and J by 7 bases; unmatched bases: 11. CDR3 coding DNA: TGTGCCAGCAGTTCGCCACAGGGGGTATCCGGTGAAAAACTGTTTTTT. This sequence encodes CASSSPQGVSGEKLFF.

The genes are TRBV10-3 and TRBJ2-1; 8 bases match TRBD2. The J segment lost 7 bases and the V segment lost 7 bases, leaving 9 bases of the junction unmatched. In germline, CDR1 is ENHRY, CDR2 SYGVKD. This CDR3 contains 14 residues. CDR3 sequence (DNA): TGTGCCATCAATTCCGGGGCTAGCGGGAATGAGCAGTTCTTC. Translating it yields CAINSGASGNEQFF.

This clone has a handful of counts. At the DNA level, this CDR3 is encoded by other sequences in the same sample as well. This chain joins TRBV15 and TRBJ1-5, with a weak D call TRBD1 (5 bases). The CDR3 length is 15 residues. V was trimmed by 0 bases and J by 0 bases, leaving 6 bases between them. From germline, CDR1 is LNHNV and CDR2 YYDKDF (reference sequence). The CDR3 reads CATSREGDSNQPQHF. Written as DNA, the CDR3 is TGTGCCACCAGCAGAGAAGGGGATAGCAATCAGCCCCAGCATTTT.

CDR3: CASSFAGESTGELFF. The CDR3 nucleotides read TGCGCCAGCAGCTTCGCAGGGGAAAGCACCGGGGAGCTGTTTTTT. The chain links TRBV5-1 to TRBJ2-2; D is perhaps TRBD1 (6 bases). Germline lookup yields CDR1 SGHRS and CDR2 YFSETQ. The CDR3 sequence is 15 residues long. The V gene lost 2 bases and the J gene lost 4 bases, with 12 bases spanning the gap.

The chain combines TRBV28 with TRBJ2-3, with TRBD1 as a possible D gene (5 bases). V lost 6 bases, J lost 1 base, and 11 bases lay in between. Germline V gene sequence: CDR1 MDHEN, CDR2 SYDVKM. The CDR3 has 14 residues. The CDR3 coding sequence is TGTGCCAGCAGAAATTTACAGGGCACAGATACGCAGTATTTT. This encodes CASRNLQGTDTQYF.

This clone has a handful of counts. This sequence joins TRBV19 and TRBJ2-2, with TRBD2 matching over 9 bases. There are 17 residues in the CDR3. Germline V gives CDR1 LNHDA, CDR2 SQIVND (reference sequence). The V segment lost 5 bases and the J segment 3 bases; nucleotides outside the gene matches: 10. The CDR3 is CASSRGGAGGYTGELFF. CDR3 sequence (DNA): TGTGCCAGTAGTCGGGGGGGAGCGGGGGGCTACACCGGGGAGCTGTTTTTT.

V and J are TRBV15 and TRBJ1-5; D remains unclear. This CDR3 region has 15 residues. V dropped 1 base and J dropped 4 bases, with 11 bases sitting between them. CDR1 LNHNV and CDR2 YYDKDF come from the germline V gene (reference sequence). The CDR3 nucleotides read TGTGCCACCAGCAGAGTGAGAGGTGATAATCAGCCCCAGCATTTT. This encodes CATSRVRGDNQPQHF. Together with reference TRBV15 and TRBJ1-5, the CDR3 gives the full variable domain: DAMVIQNPRYQVTQFGKPVTLSCSQTLNHNVMYWYQQKSSQAPKLLFHYYDKDFNNEADTPDNFQSRRPNTSFCFLDIRSPGLGDTAMYLCATSRVRGDNQPQHFGDGTRLSIL.

The chain links TRBV29-1 to TRBJ2-1; possible D gene TRBD2, 6 bases. CDR1 SQVTM and CDR2 ANQGSEA come from the germline V gene. The CDR3 contains 11 residues. V was shortened by 6 bases and J by 6 bases, with 9 bases between the two germline ends. The CDR3 is CSVRAGNEQFF. Here the CDR3 DNA reads TGCAGCGTGCGAGCGGGCAATGAGCAGTTCTTC.

For the CDR3, the DNA is TGCAGCGTTTTGCCGGGACAGGCATACGAGCAGTACTTC. This gives the protein CSVLPGQAYEQYF. V gene TRBV29-1 combines with J gene TRBJ2-7, with 8 positions matching TRBD1. Unmatched junction bases numbered 7, after V lost 5 bases and J lost 4 bases. This CDR3 region has 13 residues. The germline CDR1 and CDR2 sequences are SQVTM and ANQGSEA.

The V and J genes are TRBV9 and TRBJ1-2; tentative D call: TRBD1 (5 bases). Trimming took 3 bases from V and 2 from J, leaving 20 bases between them. The CDR3 spans 17 residues. Germline CDR1 is SGDLS and CDR2 is YYNGEE. The CDR3, as DNA: TGTGCCAGCAGCGACCCAGGACATCCCCGGAAAAACTATGGCTACACCTTC. Amino acids: CASSDPGHPRKNYGYTF.

J is TRBJ1-2 and V is TRBV28; weak D call: TRBD1 (5 bases). With 2 bases removed from V and 2 bases from J, the gap between germline ends came to 12 bases. The CDR3 extends over 15 amino acids. From germline, CDR1 is MDHEN and CDR2 SYDVKM. CDR3 nucleotides: TGTGCCAGCAGTTTAGAGGGACTTCAGAACTATGGCTACACCTTC. Protein: CASSLEGLQNYGYTF.

The V and J genes are TRBV9 and TRBJ2-3; 13 bases are a match to TRBD2. The ends lost 4 bases at V and 0 bases at J; junction bases unmatched: 11. Germline loops: CDR1 SGDLS, CDR2 YYNGEE. The CDR3 consists of 19 residues. In nucleotides, the CDR3 is TGTGCCAGCAGCTCACCGGGACTAGCGGGATATCCTAGCACAGATACGCAGTATTTT. Protein: CASSSPGLAGYPSTDTQYF. The variable domain in full, with the rest retrieved from reference TRBV9 and TRBJ2-3, is DSGVTQTPKHLITATGQRVTLRCSPRSGDLSVYWYQQSLDQGLQFLIQYYNGEERAKGNILERFSAQQFPDLHSELNLSSLELGDSALYFCASSSPGLAGYPSTDTQYFGPGTRLTVL.

The rearrangement links TRBV5-5 to TRBJ1-4; unclear D gene. Germline V gene data show CDR1 as SGHKS and CDR2 as YYEKEE (reference sequence). The CDR3 sequence is 11 residues long. The germline V and J ends were trimmed by 6 bases and 4 bases, with 4 bases remaining between them. The CDR3 protein is CASKLNEKLFF. Written as DNA, the CDR3 is TGTGCCAGCAAACTTAATGAAAAACTGTTTTTT.